This T cell receptor beta chain was recovered during a study of blood T cell repertoires in COVID-19. Sequenced by immunoSEQ multiplex PCR; TCRdb stores in-frame clones only, minus some. The profile shows roughly 340,000 clones, roughly 90% of them singletons. This CDR3 comprises 16 residues. The germline CDR1 and CDR2 sequences are SGHRS and YFSETQ. V gave up 4 bases and J gave up 8 bases; unmatched junction bases: 10. Input material: peripheral blood. This TCR was recovered from a woman in her thirties with COVID-19, enrolled during active disease. V gene TRBV5-1 combines with J gene TRBJ2-3; 13 nucleotides agree with TRBD2. CDR3 sequence: CASSGQLAGGPVTQYF. The CDR3 coding sequence is TGCGCCAGCAGCGGCCAACTAGCGGGGGGGCCGGTTACGCAGTATTTT. Drawing the rest from reference TRBV5-1 and TRBJ2-3, the complete variable domain is KAGVTQTPRYLIKTRGQQVTLSCSPISGHRSVSWYQQTPGQGLQFLFEYFSETQRNKGNFPGRFSGRQFSNSRSEMNVSTLELGDSALYLCASSGQLAGGPVTQYFGPGTRLTVL.